This passage covers 32 T cell receptor beta chains from one sample sequenced in a study of PD-1 blockade in classical Hodgkin lymphoma. In every patient, relapse followed autologous stem cell transplantation, while exposure to brentuximab vedotin differed. Here immunoSEQ multiplex PCR was the method, and the copy in TCRdb shows in-frame clones only, minus some. Of tens of thousands of clones in the sample, approximately 91% were seen once. The sample was peripheral blood mononuclear cells (PBMCs), taken at baseline. Every receptor here comes from a human donor with classical Hodgkin lymphoma.

This sequence joins TRBV15 and TRBJ1-2; D might be TRBD1 (5 bases). The V gene lost 2 bases and the J gene lost 0 bases, with 7 bases spanning the gap. Germline loops: CDR1 LNHNV, CDR2 YYDKDF (reference sequence). The CDR3 runs 14 residues. This CDR3 is CATSRPTANYGYTF. Written as DNA, the CDR3 is TGTGCCACCAGCAGACCGACAGCTAACTATGGCTACACCTTC. The complete variable domain, with remaining parts taken from reference TRBV15 and TRBJ1-2, reads DAMVIQNPRYQVTQFGKPVTLSCSQTLNHNVMYWYQQKSSQAPKLLFHYYDKDFNNEADTPDNFQSRRPNTSFCFLDIRSPGLGDTAMYLCATSRPTANYGYTFGSGTRLTVV.

V and J are TRBV9 and TRBJ2-7; 7 bases line up with TRBD2. Germline lookup yields CDR1 SGDLS and CDR2 YYNGEE. Trimming cost V 9 bases and J 7 bases; bases outside gene matches: 10. This CDR3 is 12 amino acids long. CDR3 bases: TGTGCCATCACCCGGGGGGAGGGGGAGCAGTACTTC. Amino acids: CAITRGEGEQYF. Full variable domain (outside the CDR3, taken from reference TRBV9 and TRBJ2-7): DSGVTQTPKHLITATGQRVTLRCSPRSGDLSVYWYQQSLDQGLQFLIQYYNGEERAKGNILERFSAQQFPDLHSELNLSSLELGDSALYFCAITRGEGEQYFGPGTRLTVT.

The chain uses TRBV7-9 and TRBJ1-3, with D possibly matching TRBD1 (5 bases). Germline CDR1 is SEHNR and CDR2 is FQNEAQ (reference sequence). Between the trimmed V and J ends, which lost 4 bases and 6 bases, there was a span of 16 bases. CDR3 length: 15 amino acids. The CDR3 sequence: CASSSARQGKNTIYF. CDR3 in DNA: TGTGCCAGCAGCTCCGCCCGGCAGGGTAAAAACACCATATATTTT.

The J gene is TRBJ1-5, the V gene TRBV20-1; D not resolved. V lost 7 bases to trimming and J lost 1 base, with 2 bases between them. The germline V gene encodes CDR1 DFQATT and CDR2 SNEGSKA (reference sequence). This CDR3 has 10 amino acids. The CDR3 loop reads CSVSNQPQHF. CDR3 sequence (DNA): TGCAGTGTCAGCAATCAGCCCCAGCATTTT.

The chain uses TRBV5-4 and TRBJ1-2; 7 bases match TRBD1. The germline gives CDR1 SGHNT, CDR2 YYREEE (reference sequence). The CDR3 spans 14 residues. V gave up 3 bases and J gave up 2 bases; unmatched junction bases: 4. Here the CDR3 DNA reads TGTGCCAGCAGCTCCGGGACAGTCAACTATGGCTACACCTTC. Residues: CASSSGTVNYGYTF.

This sequence joins TRBV9 and TRBJ2-1; 12 nucleotides align to TRBD2. The V and J ends lost 1 base and 7 bases, in that order; junction bases with no gene match: 6. The CDR3 is 16 amino acids. Germline CDR1 reads SGDLS; CDR2 reads YYNGEE. The CDR3 region has the DNA TGTGCCAGCAGCGTACGACTAGCGGGAGAATTTAATGAGCAGTTCTTC. Translated, it gives CASSVRLAGEFNEQFF. The whole variable domain, filled in from reference TRBV9 and TRBJ2-1, reads DSGVTQTPKHLITATGQRVTLRCSPRSGDLSVYWYQQSLDQGLQFLIQYYNGEERAKGNILERFSAQQFPDLHSELNLSSLELGDSALYFCASSVRLAGEFNEQFFGPGTRLTVL.

The chain uses TRBV6-6 and TRBJ1-1; a possible D gene is TRBD1 (6 bases). The V gene's germline CDR1 is MNHNY and CDR2 SVGAGI (reference sequence). V lost 8 bases and J lost 4, with 11 bases in between. The CDR3 sequence is 12 residues long. Written as DNA, the CDR3 is TGTGCCAGCGCCGAAGGGGGCACTGAAGCTTTCTTT. Translation gives CASAEGGTEAFF.

V gene TRBV14 combines with J gene TRBJ2-1; TRBD2 aligns across 11 bases. The germline gives CDR1 SGHDN, CDR2 FVKESK. Trimming took 3 bases from V and 1 from J; bases not matched to a gene: 5. The CDR3 extends over 17 amino acids. CDR3 sequence (DNA): TGTGCCAGCAGCCAGGGTAGCGGGAGGGCATCCTACAATGAGCAGTTCTTC. Translated: CASSQGSGRASYNEQFF.

The J gene is TRBJ2-1, the V gene TRBV29-1; D might be TRBD2 (6 bases). V dropped 7 bases and J dropped 3 bases, with 22 bases sitting between them. This CDR3 is 16 amino acids long. The germline V gene has CDR1 SQVTM and CDR2 ANQGSEA. The CDR3 loop is CSAATQRAVLYNEQFF. CDR3 DNA: TGCAGCGCCGCAACCCAGCGGGCGGTCCTCTACAATGAGCAGTTCTTC.

The chain uses TRBV14 and TRBJ2-7, with a possible D match to TRBD1 (5 bases). The CDR3 loop spans 14 amino acids. Per germline, CDR1 SGHDN and CDR2 FVKESK. V dropped 4 bases and J dropped 4 bases, with 14 bases sitting between them. CDR3 sequence (DNA): TGTGCCAGCAGCCCAGGGATTCGGGTTTACGAGCAGTACTTC. This codes for CASSPGIRVYEQYF.

The rearrangement links TRBV5-4 to TRBJ2-1; 8 nucleotides line up with TRBD2. The CDR3 has 14 residues. The V and J ends lost 7 bases and 8 bases, in that order; junction bases with no gene match: 11. Germline V gene lookup returns CDR1 SGHNT and CDR2 YYREEE (reference sequence). Here the CDR3 reads CASSFGGGGDEQFF. Here the CDR3 DNA reads TGTGCCAGCTCCTTCGGGGGGGGAGGAGATGAGCAGTTCTTC.

In DNA form, the CDR3 reads TGTGCCTCCCAAGGACAGGCAATTAACTATGGCTACACCTTC. It translates to CASQGQAINYGYTF. The chain joins TRBV7-2 to TRBJ1-2; 7 bases fit TRBD1. CDR3 length equals 14 residues. CDR1 and CDR2 (germline): SGHTA, FQGNSA. Trimming removed 11 bases from V and 1 base from J; junction bases left unmatched: 10.

The chain has TRBV28 and TRBJ1-2; D may be TRBD1 (6 bases). The CDR3 is made up of 15 amino acids. Germline values: CDR1 MDHEN, CDR2 SYDVKM. The germline V and J ends were trimmed by 7 bases and 7 bases, with 22 bases remaining between them. CDR3 loop: CASIKDTGSRPGYTF. The CDR3, as DNA: TGTGCCAGCATCAAGGATACAGGGTCTCGACCTGGCTACACCTTC.

This clone was recorded only once. This chain links TRBV27 with TRBJ2-3, with D perhaps TRBD1 (5 bases). The CDR3 contains 16 residues. The germline gives CDR1 MNHEY, CDR2 SMNVEV (reference sequence). V lost 5 bases and J 2 bases, leaving 17 bases between the germline ends. CDR3 residues: CASSLGVGINTDTQYF. The CDR3 DNA follows: TGTGCCAGCAGTCTAGGGGTGGGCATAAACACAGATACGCAGTATTTT.

The chain joins TRBV7-9 to TRBJ2-1; possible D gene TRBD1, 6 bases. The V gene's germline CDR1 is SEHNR and CDR2 FQNEAQ (reference sequence). V lost 0 bases, J lost 7 bases, and 10 bases lay in between. There are 14 residues in the CDR3. The CDR3 coding sequence is TGTGCCAGCAGCTTAGCTTACAGGGTAAATGAGCAGTTCTTC. Translated: CASSLAYRVNEQFF.

The chain links TRBV2 to TRBJ2-5; maybe TRBD2 (6 bases). This CDR3 is built from 16 residues. Germline lookup yields CDR1 SNHLY and CDR2 FYNNEI. V lost 6 bases and J 4 bases, leaving 21 bases between the germline ends. The CDR3 coding sequence is TGTGCCAGCAGCGGTATAGCGGTGGGATCGGGAGAGACCCAGTACTTC. This encodes CASSGIAVGSGETQYF.

The V gene is TRBV5-4, the J gene TRBJ1-4; 9 positions match TRBD1. Germline V gene sequence: CDR1 SGHNT, CDR2 YYREEE (reference sequence). The CDR3 is 15 amino acids. Germline trimming cut 4 bases from V and 8 bases from J; bases unmatched to any gene: 9. CDR3 amino acids: CASSDRDRVGEKLFF. The CDR3 region has the DNA TGTGCCAGCAGCGACCGGGACAGGGTGGGGGAAAAACTGTTTTTT.

V and J are TRBV6-5 and TRBJ1-1; TRBD1 matches 8 bases. With 6 bases clipped from V and 7 bases from J, the junction kept 4 bases outside the gene matches. The CDR3 sequence is 12 residues long. The germline gives CDR1 MNHEY, CDR2 SVGAGI. CDR3 in DNA: TGTGCCAGCAGAAACGACAGGGGTGAAGCTTTCTTT. Translating gives CASRNDRGEAFF.

This clone appeared once. One junction end does not reproduce the germline sequence, and a read error may be involved. The chain recombines TRBV5-4 with TRBJ1-2; D gene uncertain. The CDR3 loop spans 15 amino acids. The germline gives CDR1 SGHNT, CDR2 YYREEE (reference sequence). CDR3 loop: CASSSRTFPIYRYTF. In DNA, the CDR3 is TGTGCCAGCAGCTCCCGGACCTTCCCAATCTATCGCTACACCTTC. Drawing the rest from reference TRBV5-4 and TRBJ1-2, the complete variable domain is ETGVTQSPTHLIKTRGQQVTLRCSSQSGHNTVSWYQQALGQGPQFIFQYYREEENGRGNFPPRFSGLQFPNYSSELNVNALELDDSALYLCASSSRTFPIYRYTFGSGTRLTVV.

J is TRBJ1-1 and V is TRBV14, with TRBD1 identical over 7 bases. CDR3 size: 18 residues. Trimming took 2 bases from V and 3 from J; bases not matched to a gene: 15. Germline CDR1 is SGHDN and CDR2 is FVKESK. For the CDR3, the DNA is TGTGCCAGCAGCCAAAGGGGTGTGGAGGGACAGACAGACACTGAAGCTTTCTTT. This gives the protein CASSQRGVEGQTDTEAFF.

The V gene is TRBV7-9, the J gene TRBJ2-7; a possible D gene is TRBD2 (5 bases). This CDR3 region has 16 residues. The germline V and J ends were trimmed by 0 bases and 2 bases, with 14 bases remaining between them. Per germline, CDR1 SEHNR and CDR2 FQNEAQ (reference sequence). This CDR3 is CASSLAWTGNTYEQYF. CDR3 sequence (DNA): TGTGCCAGCAGCTTAGCGTGGACTGGCAACACCTACGAGCAGTACTTC.

The chain carries TRBV7-9 and TRBJ1-2, with D unresolved. The CDR3 spans 12 residues. Trimming cost V 5 bases and J 1 base, with 5 bases left between them. Germline V gene sequence: CDR1 SEHNR, CDR2 FQNEAQ (reference sequence). CDR3 nucleotide sequence: TGTGCCAGCAGCCAAATTAACTATGGCTACACCTTC. It yields the protein CASSQINYGYTF.

J is TRBJ1-2 and V is TRBV18, with TRBD1 identical over 10 bases. Germline CDR1 KGHSH, CDR2 LQKENI. V shed 3 bases, J shed 2 bases, and the junction held 12 bases outside the gene matches. This CDR3 contains 18 residues. Written as DNA, the CDR3 is TGTGCCAGCTCACCGCTAGAGGGACAGGGGATATTAAACTATGGCTACACCTTC. Translating it yields CASSPLEGQGILNYGYTF.

The rearrangement links TRBV5-1 to TRBJ1-3; D possibly corresponds to TRBD1 (6 bases). The V end was cut by 4 bases, the J end by 2 bases, with 16 bases between. The CDR3 sequence is 16 residues long. Germline CDR1 is SGHRS and CDR2 is YFSETQ. In DNA, the CDR3 is TGCGCCAGCAGCCCGCGACTTACAGGGACTGGAAACACCATATATTTT. This encodes CASSPRLTGTGNTIYF.

V gene TRBV28 combines with J gene TRBJ1-2; 9 bases are a match to TRBD1. The trim removed 5 bases at V and 7 bases at J, leaving 8 bases unmatched. The CDR3 has 14 amino acids. Germline assignment: CDR1 MDHEN and CDR2 SYDVKM. DNA of the CDR3: TGTGCCAGCAGTCTCATACAGGGGGCTTCTGGCTACACCTTC. This codes for CASSLIQGASGYTF.

The gene calls are TRBV6-5 and TRBJ2-3, with D perhaps assigned TRBD1 or TRBD2 (5 bases each). Trimming cost V 5 bases and J 0 bases, with 12 bases left between them. The CDR3 covers 15 residues. Germline V lookup: CDR1 MNHEY, CDR2 SVGAGI. The CDR3, as DNA: TGTGCCAGCAGTATGCCGGGACGTAGCACAGATACGCAGTATTTT. It codes for CASSMPGRSTDTQYF.

The chain links TRBV4-1 to TRBJ2-7, with TRBD2 matching over 8 bases. The V gene's germline CDR1 is MGHRA and CDR2 YSYEKL. Losses at the gene ends were 4 bases for V and 0 bases for J; bases not matched to a gene: 14. The CDR3 has 18 residues. CDR3 DNA: TGCGCCAGCAGCCCCCGGGACTTCCGGGGGGGTAGCTCCTACGAGCAGTACTTC. Amino acid sequence: CASSPRDFRGGSSYEQYF.

V and J are TRBV6-5 and TRBJ1-1; D is possibly TRBD1 (6 bases). The germline gives CDR1 MNHEY, CDR2 SVGAGI. The V and J ends lost 7 bases and 5 bases respectively, with 17 bases between them. CDR3 length equals 14 residues. CDR3 amino acids: CASTQGRGITEAFF. The CDR3 nucleotides are TGTGCCAGCACTCAGGGCAGGGGAATTACTGAAGCTTTCTTT.

The chain couples TRBV10-1 to TRBJ2-7; D is possibly TRBD1 or TRBD2 (6 bases each). Trimming took off 6 bases at V and 6 bases at J, with 18 bases between the two ends. The CDR3 is made up of 14 amino acids. Germline assignment: CDR1 WNHNN and CDR2 SYGVQD (reference sequence). The CDR3 here is CASRAGGHPGEQYF. In DNA, the CDR3 is TGCGCCAGCAGAGCTGGGGGGCATCCTGGCGAGCAGTACTTC.

The chain combines TRBV5-1 with TRBJ2-1, with 11 bases aligning to TRBD2. V dropped 4 bases and J dropped 9; count of bases not matched to a gene: 9. Germline lookup yields CDR1 SGHRS and CDR2 YFSETQ. The CDR3 loop spans 15 amino acids. The CDR3: CASSLTLAGAGEQFF. In nucleotides, the CDR3 is TGCGCCAGCAGCCTAACACTAGCGGGAGCTGGTGAGCAGTTCTTC.

The chain joins TRBV18 to TRBJ2-7; D unclear. Trimming left V 2 bases short and J 4 bases short, with 3 bases between. This CDR3 contains 11 residues. The V gene's germline CDR1 is KGHSH and CDR2 LQKENI. The CDR3 spells CASSPEYEQYF. In DNA form, the CDR3 reads TGTGCCAGCTCACCAGAATACGAGCAGTACTTC. Variable domain in full (rest from reference TRBV18 and TRBJ2-7): NAGVMQNPRHLVRRRGQEARLRCSPMKGHSHVYWYRQLPEEGLKFMVYLQKENIIDESGMPKERFSAEFPKEGPSILRIQQVVRGDSAAYFCASSPEYEQYFGPGTRLTVT.

This rearrangement joins TRBV5-4 to TRBJ1-3; D is ambiguous. Germline CDR1 and CDR2: SGHNT and YYREEE (reference sequence). V lost 0 bases to trimming and J lost 0 bases, with 7 bases between them. The CDR3 has 15 residues. CDR3 nucleotide sequence: TGTGCCAGCAGCTTGGCCGAGGGCTCTGGAAACACCATATATTTT. Translation: CASSLAEGSGNTIYF.